The next 11 T cell receptor beta chains were all read from a single sample in a study of T cells in Graves' hyperthyroidism and ophthalmopathy. RNA transcripts yielded amplified TCR beta CDR3 regions. The HTBI set primed first-round TCR CDR3 RT-PCR. TCRdb passed the multiplex PCR reads through MiXCR, listing each CDR3 protein once. The table lists nearly 600,000 distinct CDR3 sequences, 13% to 15% of them singletons. The specimen sequenced was blood. These receptor sequences come from a woman aged 18-29 years with Graves' ophthalmopathy.

Points on this clonotype: Sequence at one end of the junction differs from germline and may be a read error. This chain connects TRBV7-9 to TRBJ1-6; D unresolved. The germline CDR1 and CDR2 sequences are SEHNR and FQNEAQ (reference sequence). The CDR3 is 16 residues long. Written as DNA, the CDR3 is TGTGCCAGCACCCCAGGAGTGAGCTCCTATAATTCACCCCCCCACTTT. Its protein is CASTPGVSSYNSPPHF.

About this clonotype itself: A much larger clone differs by one base, so this may be a read error. V usage is TRBV30 and J usage is TRBJ2-2; D is undetermined. The last part of the DNA fits TRBJ1-1 better; the J call may be wrong. Germline CDR1 reads GTSNPN; CDR2 reads SVGIG (reference sequence). This CDR3 region has 11 residues. The CDR3 DNA reads as TGTGCCTGTAGTGTAAGGGTGGGAGCTTTCTTT. The encoded protein is CACSVRVGAFF.

This clonotype came up many times. The rearrangement joins TRBV20-1 to TRBJ2-1, with 7 bases matching TRBD1. The CDR3 contains 16 residues. Germline loops: CDR1 DFQATT, CDR2 SNEGSKA (reference sequence). J was trimmed by 0 bases and V by 3 bases; bases with no gene match: 8. The CDR3 region has the DNA TGCAGTGCTAGGCCCAGACAGGGTAGCTCCTACAATGAGCAGTTCTTC. This encodes CSARPRQGSSYNEQFF.

This clonotype was observed a handful of times. The V call is TRBV12-3 or TRBV12-4, the J call TRBJ1-3, with a weak D call TRBD1 (5 bases). The CDR3 loop spans 12 amino acids. Trimming removed 7 bases at V and 4 bases at J, with 8 bases between. As DNA, the CDR3 is TGTGCCAGCACTGGGGCCGGAAACACCATATATTTT. The encoded protein is CASTGAGNTIYF.

This clonotype was found many times. V and J are TRBV11-2 and TRBJ2-2; TRBD1 matches 9 bases. Germline V lookup: CDR1 SGHAT, CDR2 FQNNGV. Germline trimming cut 5 bases from V and 2 bases from J; bases unmatched to any gene: 21. This CDR3 contains 21 residues. CDR3 residues: CASSQLRGGTGPLSNTGELFF. In DNA form, the CDR3 reads TGTGCCAGCAGCCAGCTTAGGGGGGGGACAGGGCCATTGTCCAACACCGGGGAGCTGTTTTTT.

The chain is built from TRBV5-1 and TRBJ1-5; D perhaps matches TRBD1 (5 bases). Germline V lookup: CDR1 SGHRS, CDR2 YFSETQ. V was clipped by 4 bases and J by 4 bases, with 12 bases between them. The CDR3 has 14 amino acids. The CDR3 spells CASSGGGRNQPQHF. The CDR3 nucleotides read TGCGCCAGCAGCGGGGGAGGGAGAAATCAGCCCCAGCATTTT.

This clonotype has more than one count but fewer than ten. The chain is built from TRBV5-1 and TRBJ2-5; TRBD1 matches 7 bases. The trim removed 4 bases at V and 4 bases at J, leaving 4 bases unmatched. The CDR3 runs 13 residues. Germline CDR1 and CDR2: SGHRS and YFSETQ. The chain's CDR3 is CASSNRGRETQYF. CDR3 nucleotides: TGCGCCAGCAGCAACAGGGGAAGAGAGACCCAGTACTTC.

The chain uses TRBV9 and TRBJ2-3; 9 nucleotides match TRBD2. CDR1 and CDR2 from the germline V gene are SGDLS and YYNGEE. The CDR3 is 16 residues long. V gave up 3 bases and J gave up 3 bases; unmatched junction bases: 8. The CDR3 sequence: CASSAGGRAVTDTQYF. The DNA of the CDR3 is TGTGCCAGCAGCGCGGGCGGGAGGGCGGTAACAGATACGCAGTATTTT.

This chain uses TRBV28 with TRBJ1-1, with a possible D match to TRBD1 (6 bases). This CDR3 has 16 residues. Trimming shortened V by 2 bases and J by 1 base, and 14 bases separated the two germline ends. Germline assignment: CDR1 MDHEN and CDR2 SYDVKM. The chain's CDR3 is CASSLRRGQRNTEAFF. CDR3 bases: TGTGCCAGCAGTTTAAGGCGGGGGCAAAGGAACACTGAAGCTTTCTTT.

J is TRBJ1-4 and V is TRBV4-1; D is perhaps TRBD1 (5 bases). The CDR3 is 13 residues long. Germline CDR1 MGHRA, CDR2 YSYEKL. The V end was cut by 0 bases, the J end by 10 bases, with 9 bases between. CDR3 nucleotides: TGCGCCAGCAGCCAAGAAGAGGGGCGAAAACTGTTTTTT. Translation gives CASSQEEGRKLFF.

This clonotype has a count of ten or more. The V gene is TRBV10-3, the J gene TRBJ2-7; D is undetermined. From germline, CDR1 is ENHRY and CDR2 SYGVKD. This CDR3 has 13 residues. Trimming left V 0 bases short and J 4 bases short, with 7 bases between. The CDR3 DNA reads as TGTGCCATCAGTGAGTCCGGAAGTTACGAGCAGTACTTC. It yields the protein CAISESGSYEQYF.